The 26 T cell receptor beta chains given below trace back to one sample, sequenced in a study of T cell responses to AZD1222 COVID-19 vaccine. Profiled with immunoSEQ multiplex PCR; TCRdb holds only in-frame clones, not every one. Among roughly 150,000 clones, 80% to 90% were seen once, and the ten largest hold approximately 9.1%. The specimen comprised peripheral blood, sampled 28 days after the second AZD1222 dose. These receptors were taken from an adult who received the AZD1222 COVID-19 vaccine.

The chain recombines TRBV7-3 with TRBJ2-1; TRBD2 matches at 7 bases. Germline CDR1 and CDR2: SGHTA and FQGTGA. J lost 1 base, V lost 4 bases, and 13 bases had no gene match. The CDR3 extends over 18 amino acids. The CDR3 DNA reads as TGTGCCAGCAGCTCGTCCCTCGTGGCGGGAGTGTCCTACAATGAGCAGTTCTTC. It translates to CASSSSLVAGVSYNEQFF.

The table lists this clone with a count of one. This chain uses TRBV11-1 with TRBJ2-5; D not certain. The CDR3 covers 11 residues. V lost 3 bases and J 5 bases, leaving 4 bases between the germline ends. Per germline, CDR1 SGHAT and CDR2 FQDESV (reference sequence). The DNA for the CDR3 is TGTGCCAGCAGCTTCGGGGAGACCCAGTACTTC. Residues: CASSFGETQYF.

This clone was recorded once. The V gene is TRBV28, the J gene TRBJ1-5; TRBD1 matches 7 bases. V was clipped by 7 bases and J by 3 bases; unmatched bases: 6. The CDR3 totals 14 residues. Germline values: CDR1 MDHEN, CDR2 SYDVKM. CDR3 region: CASTVGQLNQPQHF. DNA of the CDR3: TGTGCCAGCACCGTGGGACAGCTCAATCAGCCCCAGCATTTT.

This chain uses TRBV6-2 or TRBV6-3 with TRBJ2-7; either TRBD1 or TRBD2 may supply D (6 bases each). V lost 2 bases, J lost 6 bases, and 17 bases lay in between. Germline V gene lookup returns CDR1 MNHEY and CDR2 SVGEGT. The CDR3 runs to 15 residues. The CDR3 spells CASSYPGASIIEQYF. CDR3 DNA sequence: TGTGCCAGCAGTTACCCGGGGGCTAGTATTATCGAGCAGTACTTC.

The J gene is TRBJ1-5, the V gene TRBV19; 8 nucleotides line up with TRBD1. The CDR3 covers 15 residues. CDR1 and CDR2 from the germline V gene are LNHDA and SQIVND (reference sequence). The CDR3 protein is CASRLQGAVNQPQHF. The CDR3 bases are TGTGCTTCACGCCTCCAGGGGGCAGTCAATCAGCCCCAGCATTTT.

The chain recombines TRBV28 with TRBJ2-1, with D possibly TRBD1 on 5 matching bases. This CDR3 has 14 amino acids. With 2 bases removed from V and 9 bases from J, the gap between germline ends came to 14 bases. Germline loops: CDR1 MDHEN, CDR2 SYDVKM. CDR3 DNA sequence: TGTGCCAGCAGTTTACGGCCAGGGTGGTCTGAGCAGTTCTTC. Translation gives CASSLRPGWSEQFF.

The genes are TRBV18 and TRBJ2-7; 7 nucleotides line up with TRBD1. V was clipped by 3 bases and J by 0 bases; unmatched bases: 5. The CDR3 sequence is 15 residues long. The germline V gene has CDR1 KGHSH and CDR2 LQKENI. The CDR3 DNA sequence: TGTGCCAGCTCACCTGGACAGGCCTTCTCCTACGAGCAGTACTTC. Amino acid sequence: CASSPGQAFSYEQYF.

The genes are TRBV6-5 and TRBJ1-3; D is perhaps TRBD1 (6 bases). The germline CDR1 and CDR2 sequences are MNHEY and SVGAGI. Trimming shortened V by 6 bases and J by 8 bases, and 14 bases separated the two germline ends. This CDR3 spans 13 amino acids. The CDR3 sequence: CASRLDSLDTIYF. The CDR3 DNA sequence: TGTGCCAGCAGATTGGACAGTTTGGACACCATATATTTT.

V usage is TRBV27 and J usage is TRBJ1-1; D might be TRBD1 (5 bases). Germline values: CDR1 MNHEY, CDR2 SMNVEV (reference sequence). The CDR3 extends over 12 amino acids. V was shortened by 5 bases and J by 3 bases, with 7 bases between the two germline ends. CDR3 protein: CASSTRDTEAFF. Written as DNA, the CDR3 is TGTGCCAGCAGTACCAGGGACACTGAAGCTTTCTTT.

The chain recombines TRBV2 with TRBJ1-1, with D maybe TRBD1 (6 bases). This CDR3 has 13 residues. Germline V gene data show CDR1 as SNHLY and CDR2 as FYNNEI. Trimming cost V 5 bases and J 2 bases, with 9 bases left between them. The CDR3 bases are TGTGCCAGCAGTCTACAGGGTAACACTGAAGCTTTCTTT. It is translated as CASSLQGNTEAFF.

This rearrangement joins TRBV4-3 to TRBJ2-7, with 11 nucleotides matching TRBD2. This CDR3 contains 16 residues. The trim removed 0 bases at V and 4 bases at J, leaving 5 bases unmatched. Per the germline V gene, CDR1 is LGHNA and CDR2 is YSLEER. The CDR3 nucleotides read TGCGCCAGCAGCCAAGATGGCCCTAGCGGGGGGTACGAGCAGTACTTC. Encoded protein: CASSQDGPSGGYEQYF.

V is TRBV11-3 and J is TRBJ2-1, with 9 bases aligning to TRBD1. Germline V gives CDR1 SGHNT, CDR2 YENEEA. With 5 bases clipped from V and 5 bases from J, the junction kept 4 bases outside the gene matches. CDR3 size: 14 residues. The CDR3 region is CASSHRGHDNEQFF. DNA of the CDR3: TGTGCCAGCAGCCACAGGGGGCACGACAATGAGCAGTTCTTC.

This clone came up once. The J gene is TRBJ2-7, the V gene TRBV10-3, with TRBD1 matching over 8 bases. Germline V gives CDR1 ENHRY, CDR2 SYGVKD. The CDR3 totals 15 residues. V dropped 5 bases and J dropped 1; count of bases not matched to a gene: 7. The CDR3 spells CAISKDRDVSYEQYF. The CDR3 DNA reads TGTGCCATCAGTAAGGACAGGGACGTATCCTACGAGCAGTACTTC.

The chain carries TRBV3-1 (or the pseudogene TRBV3-2) and TRBJ2-2; D remains ambiguous. CDR1 and CDR2 (germline): LGHDT, YNNKEL (reference sequence). The V end was cut by 2 bases, the J end by 4 bases, with 8 bases between. The CDR3 sequence is 14 residues long. CDR3 region: CASSQHPFTGELFF. CDR3 bases: TGTGCCAGCAGCCAACATCCCTTCACCGGGGAGCTGTTTTTT.

Notes on this clone: Other DNA sequences within the sample encode an identical CDR3. The chain links TRBV7-3 to TRBJ2-3; 9 nucleotides agree with TRBD2. V lost 2 bases and J lost 0; bases outside the gene matches: 0. CDR3 length: 15 residues. The germline CDR1 and CDR2 sequences are SGHTA and FQGTGA. The CDR3 protein is CASSLAGGSTDTQYF. The CDR3 DNA is TGTGCCAGCAGCTTAGCGGGAGGGAGCACAGATACGCAGTATTTT.

The chain carries TRBV18 and TRBJ1-1, with TRBD1 as a possible D gene (5 bases). CDR1 and CDR2 (germline): KGHSH, LQKENI. This CDR3 is 15 amino acids long. The V end lost 4 bases, the J end lost 3 bases, and 15 bases lay between the germline ends. The CDR3 nucleotides are TGTGCCAGCTCACAAAACAGGTATCTATACACTGAAGCTTTCTTT. Its translation: CASSQNRYLYTEAFF.

The chain combines TRBV28 with TRBJ2-3; TRBD1 is a possible D gene (6 bases). The germline gives CDR1 MDHEN, CDR2 SYDVKM. Trimming left V 6 bases short and J 6 bases short, with 10 bases between. The CDR3 covers 12 residues. Here the CDR3 DNA reads TGTGCCAGCAGCGAAACAGGGGATACGCAGTATTTT. As protein: CASSETGDTQYF.

V is TRBV7-2 and J is TRBJ2-3; TRBD2 matches 8 bases. CDR1 is SGHTA and CDR2 is FQGNSA in the germline V gene. V was pared by 4 bases and J by 4 bases, with 13 bases of the junction left unmatched. This CDR3 spans 17 amino acids. CDR3 coding DNA: TGTGCCAGCAGCTCCGGACTAGCCCCCAGCAGGGCAGATACGCAGTATTTT. Its translation is CASSSGLAPSRADTQYF.

This clone appeared once. Here the CDR3 DNA reads TGTGCCAGCAGTTTAGCCCCCAGGGCTCGGAATAATTCACCCCTCCACTTT. Amino acids: CASSLAPRARNNSPLHF. The chain has TRBV28 and TRBJ1-6, with a possible D match to TRBD1 (5 bases). V was pared by 2 bases and J by 5 bases, with 16 bases between. Germline CDR1 and CDR2: MDHEN and SYDVKM. CDR3 size: 17 residues.

The rearrangement links TRBV7-8 to TRBJ1-2, with TRBD1 identical over 10 bases. Germline CDR1 reads SGHVS; CDR2 reads FQNEAQ. The J segment lost 8 bases and the V segment lost 1 base, leaving 7 bases of the junction unmatched. There are 15 residues in the CDR3. The CDR3 DNA is TGTGCCAGCAGCTTAGATAGTGGGACAGGGGTAGGCTACACCTTC. This codes for CASSLDSGTGVGYTF.

This clone appeared once. The chain has TRBV2 and TRBJ2-1, with TRBD1 identical over 10 bases. V was pared by 7 bases and J by 6 bases, with 6 bases of the junction left unmatched. Germline assignment: CDR1 SNHLY and CDR2 FYNNEI. The CDR3 is made up of 14 amino acids. The CDR3 nucleotides read TGTGCCAGCACCGAAGGGGACAGGGGCAATGAGCAGTTCTTC. Translating it yields CASTEGDRGNEQFF.

The chain employs TRBV25-1 and TRBJ2-4; D is possibly TRBD1 or TRBD2 (5 bases each). CDR1 is MGHDK, CDR2 SYGVNS, per germline. The CDR3 covers 15 residues. The V end was cut by 3 bases, the J end by 4 bases, with 13 bases between. The CDR3 loop reads CASSDPGTAKNIQYF. The CDR3 DNA reads TGTGCCAGCAGTGACCCCGGGACGGCGAAAAACATTCAGTACTTC.

V is TRBV28 and J is TRBJ2-1; 8 nucleotides line up with TRBD2. CDR1 and CDR2 from the germline V gene are MDHEN and SYDVKM. The CDR3 runs 18 residues. With V trimmed by 5 bases and J by 1 base, 13 bases remained unmatched. The CDR3 DNA reads TGTGCCAGCAGTCCCCTAAAGGGGAGCGGGAGTTCCTACAATGAGCAGTTCTTC. It encodes CASSPLKGSGSSYNEQFF.

This chain links TRBV5-4 with TRBJ1-1; D is possibly TRBD1 (6 bases). In germline, CDR1 is SGHNT, CDR2 YYREEE (reference sequence). Trimming removed 1 base at V and 3 bases at J, with 16 bases between. CDR3 length: 16 residues. The CDR3 DNA reads TGTGCCAGCAGCTTGCATAACAGGGTAAAAGACACTGAAGCTTTCTTT. Its protein product is CASSLHNRVKDTEAFF.

The chain links TRBV7-2 to TRBJ2-3, with a possible D match to TRBD2 (5 bases). The V and J ends lost 3 bases and 8 bases respectively, with 15 bases between them. The CDR3 covers 14 residues. Looked up from germline, CDR1 is SGHTA and CDR2 is FQGNSA. The CDR3 region is CASSLTGVAGTQYF. In nucleotides, the CDR3 is TGTGCCAGCAGCTTGACCGGGGTTGCGGGTACGCAGTATTTT. Drawing the rest from reference TRBV7-2 and TRBJ2-3, the complete variable domain is GAGVSQSPSNKVTEKGKDVELRCDPISGHTALYWYRQSLGQGLEFLIYFQGNSAPDKSGLPSDRFSAERTGGSVSTLTIQRTQQEDSAVYLCASSLTGVAGTQYFGPGTRLTVL.

The rearrangement links TRBV18 to TRBJ1-1; 7 nucleotides line up with TRBD1. Trimming took 3 bases from V and 0 from J; bases not matched to a gene: 4. Germline V CDR1 and CDR2: KGHSH, LQKENI. This CDR3 region has 15 residues. The CDR3 nucleotides are TGTGCCAGCTCACCTCGGGACAGCATGAACACTGAAGCTTTCTTT. This codes for CASSPRDSMNTEAFF.